This T cell receptor (beta chain) was observed in a study of blood T cell repertoires in COVID-19. Whole-study context: Sites in the United States, Italy and Spain provided acute and convalescent COVID-19 samples. T cells, B-cell-depleted T cells, or PBMCs provided the cDNA or gDNA that served as material.

Per the study methods: Counts of nucleated cells, estimated from reference gene primer amplification, were obtained. Method: immunoSEQ multiplex PCR; TCRdb's copy keeps in-frame clones and lacks some. The D gene and trimming were derived from the DNA, and the V and J assignments and clone size from that table. The sample lists some 150,000 clones, around 87% occurring once. Sequencing was performed on peripheral blood. The sequence came from a human donor in a cohort sampled during active COVID-19.

DNA of the CDR3: TGCGCCAGCAGGGAGGGACTAGAGGGTCACAATGAGCAGTTCTTC. The encoded protein is CASREGLEGHNEQFF. The gene calls are TRBV5-1 and TRBJ2-1, with TRBD2 matching 8 bases. The CDR3 is 15 residues long. CDR1 SGHRS and CDR2 YFSETQ come from the germline V gene. Trimming cost V 5 bases and J 5 bases; bases outside gene matches: 9.